This is a list of T cell receptor beta chains from one sample in a study of T cells in Graves' hyperthyroidism and ophthalmopathy. From the multiplex PCR reads, TCRdb called clonotypes with MiXCR, one entry per CDR3 protein. Of 550,000 to 700,000 distinct CDR3 sequences listed, about half are singletons. The sequenced material came from peripheral blood or thyroid tissue (not recorded which). Source of these receptors: an adult woman with Graves' disease, either hyperthyroidism or ophthalmopathy (not recorded which). CDR3s include the opening cysteine and the closing phenylalanine or tryptophan. The order of the fields is J gene, D gene, V gene, clone size, CDR3 DNA, CDR3 protein. The D gene is left open where the match is weak. Only part of the rows carry a size: once, few, many, or a class if the clone is expanded.

TRBJ1-4 | NA | TRBV5-1 | NA | TGCGCCAGCAGCTTGGACGGTGGGCGATCGGGGCGTCCTGAAAAACTGTTTTTT | CASSLDGGRSGRPEKLFF
TRBJ1-6 | TRBD1 | TRBV11-2 | NA | TGTGCCAGCAGCTTTAGATGGACAGGGGGCAATTCACCCCTCCACTTT | CASSFRWTGGNSPLHF
TRBJ1-4 | TRBD1 | TRBV5-1 | many | TGCGCCAGCAGGTCCACGGGACAGCCAGGGGAAAAACTGTTTTTT | CASRSTGQPGEKLFF
TRBJ1-1 | NA | TRBV2 | many | TGTGCCAGCAGCGCATTTTCCACGAACACTGAAGCTTTCTTT | CASSAFSTNTEAFF
TRBJ1-2 | NA | TRBV5-6 | NA | TGTGCCAGCAGTTTGTCAATCACTAGCTACACCTTC | CASSLSITSYTF
TRBJ1-6 | TRBD1 | TRBV9 | once | TGTGCCAGCAGCGTAGAACAGGGGGCTAATCCGCCCCTCCACTTT | CASSVEQGANPPLHF
TRBJ1-1 | NA | TRBV5-1 | many | TGCGCCAGCAGCTTGGGACAAGACACTGAAGCTTTCTTT | CASSLGQDTEAFF
TRBJ2-6 | NA | TRBV20-1 | many | TGCAGTGCCCGACGGCTCTCTGGGGCCAACGTCCTGACTTTC | CSARRLSGANVLTF
TRBJ2-7 | TRBD1 | TRBV10-3 | NA | TGTGCCATCAGTCTCGGACAGGCCCTCTCCTACGAGCAGTACTTC | CAISLGQALSYEQYF
TRBJ2-1 | NA | TRBV5-1 | NA | TGCGCCAGCAGCTTGGTCACGGTTCATGAGCAGTTCTTC | CASSLVTVHEQFF
TRBJ2-7 | TRBD1 | TRBV12-3/TRBV12-4 | NA | TGTGCCAGCAGTTTACAACAGACAGGGCCGTACGAGCAGTACTTC | CASSLQQTGPYEQYF
TRBJ1-6 | NA | TRBV25-1 | NA | TGTGCCAGCAGTGAACAGGGCAGGGCTAATTCACCCCTCCACTTT | CASSEQGRANSPLHF
TRBJ2-2 | TRBD2 | TRBV7-7 | many | TGTGCTAGCAGCTCTAGTAGACTAGCGGAAGATACCGGGGAGCTGTTTTTT | CASSSSRLAEDTGELFF
TRBJ2-5 | NA | TRBV6-5 | many | TGTGCCAGCAGCCCTGCCAACCAAGAGACCCAGTACTTC | CASSPANQETQYF
TRBJ2-3 | NA | TRBV5-1 | few | TGCGCCAGCAGCTTGGCGGCTCTATCTATCCGGTATTTT | CASSLAALSIRYF
TRBJ2-2 | NA | TRBV6-1 | once | TGTGCCAGCGGGCCCTCAGGGGCAGGGAAGGCCGGGGAGCTGTTTTTT | CASGPSGAGKAGELFF
TRBJ2-2 | TRBD2 | TRBV6-1 | few | TGTGCCAGCAGTGACCCCAGGGCGGGAGAGGGCGCCGGGGAGCTGTTTTTT | CASSDPRAGEGAGELFF
TRBJ1-5 | NA | TRBV20-1 | NA | TGCAGTGCTAGTAGCTTTGGGGGCAATCAGCCCCAGCATTTT | CSASSFGGNQPQHF
TRBJ1-6 | NA | TRBV2 | many | TGTGCCAGCAGCCAGGCAGGGGACTCACCCCTCCACTTT | CASSQAGDSPLHF
TRBJ1-5 | NA | TRBV2 | once | TGTGCCAGCATAGGAGCGGAGCGCCAGCAGCCCCAGCATTTT | CASIGAERQQPQHF
TRBJ2-6 | NA | TRBV11-1 | few | TGTGCCAGCAGCTTAGCACCCGGAGGATCTGGGGCCAACGTCCTGACTTTC | CASSLAPGGSGANVLTF
TRBJ1-1 | NA | TRBV11-2 | many | TGTGCCAGCAGCTCGCTGACCTTGAACACTGAAGCTTTCTTT | CASSSLTLNTEAFF
TRBJ1-1 | TRBD1 | TRBV20-1 | NA | TGCAGTAGGGATCCGGGACAGGGACCTGAAGCTTTCTTT | CSRDPGQGPEAFF
TRBJ2-5 | NA | TRBV11-3 | NA | TGTGCCAGCGGCAGTGGGTCAGGGGCAGAGACCCAGTACTTC | CASGSGSGAETQYF
TRBJ1-1 | TRBD1 | TRBV11-2 | many | TGTGCCAGCTCTCTAGGGACAGGGCTGCGCACTGAAGCTTTCTTT | CASSLGTGLRTEAFF
TRBJ1-1 | NA | TRBV7-9 | few | TGTGCCAGCAGCCATCAGAGGACAGACACTGAAGCTTTCTTT | CASSHQRTDTEAFF
TRBJ2-7 | NA | TRBV20-1 | many | TGCAGTGGTACGGAAGTTTCAGGGTGGGCCACCTACGAGCAGTACTTC | CSGTEVSGWATYEQYF
TRBJ1-3 | NA | TRBV7-6 | NA | TGTGCCAGCAGCTTCTCGGAAGGCTCTGGAAACACCATATATTTT | CASSFSEGSGNTIYF
TRBJ2-7 | NA | TRBV14 | many | TGTGCCAGCAGCTCACTAACAGGGACCTACGGGCAGTACTTC | CASSSLTGTYGQYF
TRBJ2-7 | NA | TRBV7-9 | NA | TGTGCCAGCAGCCAAGACCCAGGGAAGTATTACGAGCAGTACTTC | CASSQDPGKYYEQYF
TRBJ1-5 | NA | TRBV27 | many | TGTGCCAGTGGCCGGGGAAATCAGCCCCAGCATTTT | CASGRGNQPQHF
TRBJ1-1 | NA | TRBV19 | NA | TGTGCCAGTAGTCGGCTAGCGGGATCGAGGGCTGAAGCTTTCTTT | CASSRLAGSRAEAFF
TRBJ2-5 | TRBD2 | TRBV7-9 | many | TGTGCCAGCAGCCGGACTAGCGGGAGGGGTGTTGAGACCCAGTACTTC | CASSRTSGRGVETQYF
TRBJ1-1 | NA | TRBV5-4 | many | TGTGCCAGCAGCTTTAACCTGAACACTGAAGCTTTCTTT | CASSFNLNTEAFF
TRBJ1-2 | TRBD1 | TRBV12-3/TRBV12-4 | many | TGTGCCAGCAAAATGACAGGGACATATGGCTACACCTTC | CASKMTGTYGYTF